The 26 T cell receptor beta chains given below trace back to one sample, sequenced in a study of CD8+ T cells in alopecia areata. Documented treatment: oral pan-JAK inhibitor, 5-10 mg twice daily. Extracted RNA was reverse transcribed into cDNA, the sequencing template. Data came from immunoSEQ multiplex PCR; TCRdb stores just in-frame clones and leaves some out. The sample contains some 200,000 clones, around 56% of which appear only once. The material sequenced was CD4+ T cells sorted from blood, taken at week 4, from a patient treated with tofacitinib. The receptors were gathered from a human donor with alopecia areata.

In this sample, this clone turned up once. J is TRBJ1-5 and V is TRBV10-3; possible D gene TRBD1, 6 bases. Trimming removed 7 bases at V and 5 bases at J, with 12 bases between. Looked up from germline, CDR1 is ENHRY and CDR2 is SYGVKD. The CDR3 totals 13 residues. The CDR3 region is CAITGQIDQPQHF. For the CDR3, the DNA is TGTGCCATCACCGGACAGATCGATCAGCCCCAGCATTTT.

V is TRBV23-1 and J is TRBJ1-1; no clear D gene. TRBV23-1 is sorted into the ORF group, with uncertain function. V lost 4 bases and J 1 base, leaving 7 bases between the germline ends. The CDR3 runs 13 residues. DNA of the CDR3: TGCGCCAGCAGTCGACTTAGGAACACTGAAGCTTTCTTT. This encodes CASSRLRNTEAFF.

This clone was counted a few times. The J gene is TRBJ2-5, the V gene TRBV7-2; 8 bases agree with TRBD2. Trimming removed 5 bases from V and 3 bases from J; junction bases left unmatched: 5. Per germline, CDR1 SGHTA and CDR2 FQGNSA. The CDR3 runs to 14 residues. CDR3 bases: TGTGCCAGCAGCCCAGTGACTAGCGAAGAGACCCAGTACTTC. This translates into CASSPVTSEETQYF.

This clone showed up just a few times. V gene TRBV25-1 combines with J gene TRBJ2-1; 10 bases fit TRBD2. Germline loops: CDR1 MGHDK, CDR2 SYGVNS. The CDR3 loop spans 15 amino acids. The trim removed 5 bases at V and 8 bases at J, leaving 9 bases unmatched. The CDR3: CASSTSGGAQHEQFF. The CDR3 DNA sequence: TGTGCCAGCAGTACAAGCGGGGGGGCCCAGCATGAGCAGTTCTTC.

This chain connects TRBV5-1 to TRBJ2-1; 8 bases line up with TRBD1. CDR3 size: 15 residues. CDR1 and CDR2 (germline): SGHRS, YFSETQ. Germline trimming cut 0 bases from V and 8 bases from J; bases unmatched to any gene: 7. In DNA, the CDR3 is TGCGCCAGCAGCTTGGCGACAGGGGTACCGGATGAGCAGTTCTTC. Residues: CASSLATGVPDEQFF.

The V and J genes are TRBV5-1 and TRBJ2-5, with 14 bases identical to TRBD2. Germline CDR1 and CDR2: SGHRS and YFSETQ. Losses at the gene ends were 4 bases for V and 7 bases for J; bases not matched to a gene: 3. This CDR3 spans 14 amino acids. The CDR3 coding sequence is TGCGCCAGCAGCGGCGGGACTAGCGGGGGGACCCAGTACTTC. Its protein is CASSGGTSGGTQYF.

In its sample, this clone was seen once. The chain recombines TRBV27 with TRBJ1-2; D perhaps matches TRBD1 (6 bases). CDR1 is MNHEY and CDR2 is SMNVEV in the germline V gene (reference sequence). V shed 6 bases and J shed 5 bases, with 16 bases lying between them. The CDR3 runs to 14 residues. The CDR3, as DNA: TGTGCCAGCAGCCAAACGGTTAGGGGGTATGGCTACACCTTC. Residues: CASSQTVRGYGYTF.

CDR3 nucleotide sequence: TGCGCCAGCAGTCTCGGGACAGGGTGGGAGAATGAAAAACTGTTTTTT. Its translation: CASSLGTGWENEKLFF. The V gene is TRBV4-1, the J gene TRBJ1-4, with 9 bases aligning to TRBD1. The germline gives CDR1 MGHRA, CDR2 YSYEKL. The CDR3 loop spans 16 amino acids. V lost 6 bases, J lost 5 bases, and 10 bases stayed unmatched.

V usage is TRBV27 and J usage is TRBJ2-5; 12 bases fit TRBD1. V dropped 5 bases and J dropped 2; count of bases not matched to a gene: 6. There are 16 residues in the CDR3. The germline gives CDR1 MNHEY, CDR2 SMNVEV (reference sequence). CDR3 loop: CASSKWDRGLQETQYF. CDR3 nucleotide sequence: TGTGCCAGCAGTAAATGGGACAGGGGGCTGCAAGAGACCCAGTACTTC.

This sequence joins TRBV29-1 and TRBJ1-2, with D possibly matching TRBD1 (6 bases). CDR1 is SQVTM and CDR2 is ANQGSEA in the germline V gene. The CDR3 is made up of 15 amino acids. Trimming pared 3 bases from V and 7 bases from J, leaving 21 bases between. CDR3 protein: CSVESCPGGSCGYTF. The CDR3 region has the DNA TGCAGCGTTGAGTCTTGCCCCGGGGGCAGTTGTGGCTACACCTTC.

This clone showed up just a few times. The chain couples TRBV7-3 to TRBJ1-2; 8 bases line up with TRBD1. Trimming took 2 bases from V and 3 from J; bases not matched to a gene: 5. The CDR3 is 15 amino acids. Germline V gene lookup returns CDR1 SGHTA and CDR2 FQGTGA. The CDR3 here is CASSLDAGGYYGYTF. The CDR3 bases are TGTGCCAGCAGCTTAGACGCAGGGGGCTACTATGGCTACACCTTC.

This clone has just a few counts. The chain recombines TRBV15 with TRBJ2-5; TRBD1 matches 9 bases. Germline CDR1 and CDR2: LNHNV and YYDKDF (reference sequence). With V trimmed by 5 bases and J by 5 bases, 12 bases remained unmatched. The CDR3 loop spans 16 amino acids. In nucleotides, the CDR3 is TGTGCCACCAGCGGTGGGGGACAGGGCGTACGGGAGACCCAGTACTTC. Its protein product is CATSGGGQGVRETQYF.

The table lists this clone with a few counts. The rearrangement joins TRBV28 to TRBJ1-1; D is unresolved. Germline V gene lookup returns CDR1 MDHEN and CDR2 SYDVKM. V dropped 7 bases and J dropped 8 bases, with 14 bases sitting between them. The CDR3 is 12 amino acids. The CDR3 reads CASTGRRREAFF. CDR3 DNA sequence: TGTGCCAGCACAGGTCGACGGAGAGAAGCTTTCTTT. The whole variable domain, filled in from reference TRBV28 and TRBJ1-1, reads DVKVTQSSRYLVKRTGEKVFLECVQDMDHENMFWYRQDPGLGLRLIYFSYDVKMKEKGDIPEGYSVSREKKERFSLILESASTNQTSMYLCASTGRRREAFFGQGTRLTVV.

V usage is TRBV30 and J usage is TRBJ1-6; 10 nucleotides agree with TRBD1. The length of the CDR3 is 16 residues. Germline CDR1 and CDR2: GTSNPN and SVGIG (reference sequence). J gave up 6 bases and V 4 bases, and 9 bases lay outside the gene matches. CDR3 sequence (DNA): TGTGCCTGGAAGGAGTTGAGGACAGGGGGTAATTCACCCCTCCACTTT. It specifies CAWKELRTGGNSPLHF.

This clone came up a few times. The rearrangement uses TRBV29-1 and TRBJ2-1, with TRBD1 identical over 7 bases. Germline trimming cut 6 bases from V and 4 bases from J; bases unmatched to any gene: 6. This CDR3 region has 13 residues. From germline, CDR1 is SQVTM and CDR2 ANQGSEA. CDR3 in amino acids: CSVEGAGYNEQFF. The CDR3 DNA follows: TGCAGCGTAGAGGGGGCGGGTTACAATGAGCAGTTCTTC.

This sequence joins TRBV9 and TRBJ1-2, with 9 bases that match TRBD1. Losses at the gene ends were 6 bases for V and 6 bases for J; bases not matched to a gene: 9. Germline values: CDR1 SGDLS, CDR2 YYNGEE. This CDR3 is 14 amino acids long. This CDR3 is CASTQGTGSNGYTF. The DNA of the CDR3 is TGTGCCAGCACCCAAGGGACAGGGTCGAATGGCTACACCTTC.

This clone has a handful of counts. CDR3: CASSLAGGVDYEQYF. The CDR3 DNA reads TGCGCCAGCAGCTTGGCTGGAGGGGTGGACTACGAGCAGTACTTC. The V and J genes are TRBV5-1 and TRBJ2-7; tentatively, D is TRBD2 (6 bases). Per germline, CDR1 SGHRS and CDR2 YFSETQ. V lost 0 bases, J lost 3 bases, and 13 bases lay in between. CDR3 length equals 15 residues.

The chain has TRBV29-1 and TRBJ2-5; D perhaps matches TRBD2 (6 bases). CDR3 size: 12 residues. V dropped 3 bases and J dropped 5 bases, with 10 bases sitting between them. CDR1 and CDR2 (germline): SQVTM, ANQGSEA. The CDR3 reads CSVEDYGETQYF. DNA for the CDR3: TGCAGCGTTGAGGACTATGGGGAGACCCAGTACTTC.

J is TRBJ1-5 and V is TRBV27; the D is unclear. Germline CDR1 is MNHEY and CDR2 is SMNVEV (reference sequence). CDR3 length: 15 amino acids. Trimming took 5 bases from V and 3 from J, leaving 14 bases between them. In DNA, the CDR3 is TGTGCCAGCAGTCCACGACGGGGTACCAATCAGCCCCAGCATTTT. Its translation is CASSPRRGTNQPQHF.

The chain employs TRBV5-1 and TRBJ2-7, with D uncertain. Germline CDR1 and CDR2: SGHRS and YFSETQ. The ends were cut back, 0 bases at V and 1 base at J, with 8 bases in the middle. The CDR3 contains 14 residues. The CDR3 sequence is CASSLGQLSYEQYF. The CDR3 DNA reads TGCGCCAGCAGCTTGGGGCAGCTTTCCTACGAGCAGTACTTC.

The chain uses TRBV6-5 and TRBJ1-2; D is undetermined. The germline gives CDR1 MNHEY, CDR2 SVGAGI. V was clipped by 8 bases and J by 3 bases, with 13 bases between them. The CDR3 extends over 13 amino acids. CDR3 sequence: CASCQAVDYGYTF. In nucleotides, the CDR3 is TGTGCCAGCTGTCAGGCGGTGGACTATGGCTACACCTTC.

This clone has only a few counts. The chain uses TRBV6-5 and TRBJ1-4; D may be TRBD1 (5 bases). CDR1 and CDR2 (germline): MNHEY, SVGAGI. This CDR3 has 14 amino acids. Trimming shortened V by 2 bases and J by 5 bases, and 9 bases separated the two germline ends. CDR3 in DNA: TGTGCCAGCAGTTACAGAAGGGGCAATGAAAAACTGTTTTTT. Encoded protein: CASSYRRGNEKLFF.

V is TRBV5-4 and J is TRBJ2-7, with no clear D. CDR1 and CDR2 (germline): SGHNT, YYREEE (reference sequence). Deletions cut 1 base from V and 3 bases from J, with 2 bases between. The CDR3 totals 11 residues. For the CDR3, the DNA is TGTGCCAGCAGCTTGAACTACGAGCAGTACTTC. This translates into CASSLNYEQYF.

Only one count was recorded for this clone. The rearrangement uses TRBV25-1 and TRBJ1-2; D perhaps matches TRBD1 (6 bases). The V end lost 6 bases, the J end lost 6 bases, and 17 bases lay between the germline ends. Germline CDR1 MGHDK, CDR2 SYGVNS. This CDR3 spans 14 amino acids. The CDR3 nucleotides read TGTGCCAGCAGGCCACCAGGGGAGCGGAATGGCTACACCTTC. Its translation: CASRPPGERNGYTF.

This clone appeared a few times. The J gene is TRBJ1-1, the V gene TRBV29-1; D gene unclear. The CDR3 length is 15 residues. The germline gives CDR1 SQVTM, CDR2 ANQGSEA. The V and J ends lost 6 bases and 4 bases respectively, with 21 bases between them. CDR3 in amino acids: CSVLPPLQPVTEAFF. The DNA for the CDR3 is TGCAGCGTGCTCCCCCCACTCCAGCCCGTCACTGAAGCTTTCTTT.

The V gene is TRBV5-6, the J gene TRBJ1-6; D not resolved. There are 13 residues in the CDR3. V was shortened by 2 bases and J by 10 bases, with 10 bases between the two germline ends. The germline V gene has CDR1 SGHDT and CDR2 YYEEEE. CDR3 DNA: TGTGCCAGCAGCTTCGGAAAGGGATCACCCCTCCACTTT. Protein sequence: CASSFGKGSPLHF.